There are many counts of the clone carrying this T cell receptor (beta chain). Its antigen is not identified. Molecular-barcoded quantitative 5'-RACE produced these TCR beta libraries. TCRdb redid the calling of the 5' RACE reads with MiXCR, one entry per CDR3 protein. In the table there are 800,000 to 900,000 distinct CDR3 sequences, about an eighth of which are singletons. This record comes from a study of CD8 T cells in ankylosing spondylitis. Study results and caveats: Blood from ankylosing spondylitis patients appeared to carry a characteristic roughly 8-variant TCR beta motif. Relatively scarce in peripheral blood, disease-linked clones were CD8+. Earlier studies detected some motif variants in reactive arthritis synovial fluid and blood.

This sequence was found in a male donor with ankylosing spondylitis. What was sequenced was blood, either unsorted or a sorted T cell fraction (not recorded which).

The CDR3 reads CASSFIRGEALHF. The CDR3 coding sequence is TGTGCCAGCAGCTTTATCAGGGGGGAGGCCCTCCACTTT. J is TRBJ1-6 and V is TRBV7-2, with TRBD1 identical over 7 bases. The CDR3 loop spans 13 amino acids. The germline V gene has CDR1 SGHTA and CDR2 FQGNSA. Losses at the gene ends were 3 bases for V and 14 bases for J; bases not matched to a gene: 7.